The 26 T cell receptor beta chains listed next were all sequenced from one sample in a study of blood T cell repertoires in COVID-19. Profiling relied on immunoSEQ multiplex PCR, and the TCRdb table lists in-frame clones only, not all of them. Counted here are approximately 400,000 clones, approximately 91% occurring once; the ten biggest clones make up 0.7% to 0.95%. The specimen was PBMCs or T cells enriched from blood (not recorded which). Receptors were obtained from a middle-aged woman who had been exposed to COVID-19.

The DNA of the CDR3 is TGTGCCAGCAGTCTGGACATCAACTATGGCTACACCTTC. Its protein is CASSLDINYGYTF. The rearrangement links TRBV2 to TRBJ1-2; D may be TRBD1 (5 bases). This CDR3 comprises 13 residues. Looked up from germline, CDR1 is SNHLY and CDR2 is FYNNEI. The ends were cut back, 5 bases at V and 2 bases at J, with 9 bases in the middle.

As concerns this clone: At one of its ends the junction is not consistent with the germline gene, which may arise from a read error. V usage is TRBV12-5 and J usage is TRBJ1-1; no firm D call. Germline V CDR1 and CDR2: LGHNT, FRNRAP. The CDR3 runs 11 residues. The CDR3 DNA is TGTGCTAGTAGTTTCACCGGGTACGCTTTCTTT. This codes for CASSFTGYAFF.

The CDR3 bases are TGTGCCAGCAGCGTAGGTAGGGGCTGGGCCACTGAAGCTTTCTTT. Protein product: CASSVGRGWATEAFF. This chain links TRBV9 with TRBJ1-1; the D gene is possibly TRBD1 (5 bases). This CDR3 spans 15 amino acids. CDR1 SGDLS and CDR2 YYNGEE come from the germline V gene. Between the trimmed V and J ends, which lost 0 bases and 4 bases, there was a span of 13 bases. Full variable domain (missing parts from reference TRBV9 and TRBJ1-1): DSGVTQTPKHLITATGQRVTLRCSPRSGDLSVYWYQQSLDQGLQFLIQYYNGEERAKGNILERFSAQQFPDLHSELNLSSLELGDSALYFCASSVGRGWATEAFFGQGTRLTVV.

The chain links TRBV7-9 to TRBJ1-2, with D unclear. CDR1 and CDR2 from the germline V gene are SEHNR and FQNEAQ (reference sequence). Trimming took 5 bases from V and 6 from J, leaving 13 bases between them. The CDR3 has 13 amino acids. The DNA of the CDR3 is TGTGCCAGCAGCCCCCACGGTGTGGATGGCTACACCTTC. Translated: CASSPHGVDGYTF.

This chain connects TRBV3-1 (or the pseudogene TRBV3-2) to TRBJ2-7, with TRBD2 identical over 13 bases. The germline V gene has CDR1 LGHDT and CDR2 YNNKEL (reference sequence). With 4 bases clipped from V and 0 bases from J, the junction kept 9 bases outside the gene matches. The CDR3 runs 18 residues. The CDR3 sequence: CASSPVRRTSGSSYEQYF. CDR3 sequence (DNA): TGTGCCAGCAGCCCGGTGCGTAGGACTAGCGGGAGCTCCTACGAGCAGTACTTC.

The chain is built from TRBV7-6 and TRBJ1-1; D might be TRBD1 (6 bases). The CDR3 consists of 15 residues. Germline V gene lookup returns CDR1 SGHVS and CDR2 FNYEAQ. Trimming pared 0 bases from V and 4 bases from J, leaving 12 bases between. Here the CDR3 DNA reads TGTGCCAGCAGCTTAGCGCCAGGGGCCGCCACTGAAGCTTTCTTT. Translation: CASSLAPGAATEAFF.

This chain uses TRBV9 with TRBJ1-1; TRBD1 is a possible D gene (5 bases). Trimming left V 3 bases short and J 5 bases short, with 11 bases between. The CDR3 contains 13 residues. Germline CDR1 reads SGDLS; CDR2 reads YYNGEE. The CDR3 region has the DNA TGTGCCAGCAGCGCAAAACCAGGGACTGAAGCTTTCTTT. Encoded protein: CASSAKPGTEAFF.

The chain joins TRBV7-8 to TRBJ2-7; 7 nucleotides align to TRBD1. This CDR3 has 17 residues. Germline CDR1 reads SGHVS; CDR2 reads FQNEAQ. V was pared by 5 bases and J by 2 bases, with 15 bases of the junction left unmatched. CDR3 in DNA: TGTGCCAGCAGCGGCTCCGGGACAGTCTACAGGACCTACGAGCAGTACTTC. This encodes CASSGSGTVYRTYEQYF.

The genes are TRBV28 and TRBJ1-5; possibly TRBD1 for D (5 bases). The CDR3 consists of 14 residues. Germline V gene sequence: CDR1 MDHEN, CDR2 SYDVKM. V gave up 5 bases and J gave up 4 bases, with 12 bases separating them. Here the CDR3 DNA reads TGTGCCAGCAGTCGACCATCAGGGAATCAGCCCCAGCATTTT. The encoded protein is CASSRPSGNQPQHF. Drawing the rest from reference TRBV28 and TRBJ1-5, the complete variable domain is DVKVTQSSRYLVKRTGEKVFLECVQDMDHENMFWYRQDPGLGLRLIYFSYDVKMKEKGDIPEGYSVSREKKERFSLILESASTNQTSMYLCASSRPSGNQPQHFGDGTRLSIL.

This clone was observed a single time. V is TRBV6-5 and J is TRBJ1-2; D ambiguous. The CDR3 length is 14 residues. Trimming left V 6 bases short and J 4 bases short, with 15 bases between. Germline CDR1 and CDR2: MNHEY and SVGAGI. The CDR3 DNA reads as TGTGCCAGCAGGGACCCCGGACTGCTCTATGGCTACACCTTC. Its translation: CASRDPGLLYGYTF.

The CDR3 reads CASRTGGSGYTF. The CDR3, as DNA: TGTGCCAGCAGGACAGGGGGTAGTGGCTACACCTTC. This chain connects TRBV12-3 or TRBV12-4 to TRBJ1-2; 9 bases map to TRBD1. J was trimmed by 7 bases and V by 6 bases; bases with no gene match: 3. This CDR3 region has 12 residues.

J is TRBJ2-1 and V is TRBV5-1; 14 bases line up with TRBD2. The germline V gene has CDR1 SGHRS and CDR2 YFSETQ. This CDR3 region has 16 residues. Unmatched junction bases numbered 3, after V lost 0 bases and J lost 7 bases. The CDR3 coding sequence is TGCGCCAGCAGCTTGGAGGGGACTAGCGGGGGTAATGAGCAGTTCTTC. Translated, it gives CASSLEGTSGGNEQFF.

This clone appeared once. This chain links TRBV6-5 with TRBJ2-3, with 7 bases lining up with TRBD1. The germline CDR1 and CDR2 sequences are MNHEY and SVGAGI. J gave up 0 bases and V 6 bases, and 6 bases lay outside the gene matches. The CDR3 totals 15 residues. The CDR3 sequence is CASRKTGSSTDTQYF. The CDR3 DNA reads as TGTGCCAGCAGAAAGACAGGGTCTAGCACAGATACGCAGTATTTT.

J is TRBJ2-7 and V is TRBV13, with D perhaps matching TRBD2 (5 bases). The germline CDR1 and CDR2 sequences are PRHDT and FYEKMQ (reference sequence). The CDR3 length is 14 residues. V lost 3 bases, J lost 3 bases, and 12 bases lay in between. The CDR3 sequence: CASSLSGRYYEQYF. For the CDR3, the DNA is TGTGCCAGCAGCTTGTCTGGGAGATACTACGAGCAGTACTTC.

This clone was seen a single time. V gene TRBV19 combines with J gene TRBJ1-5, with D possibly being TRBD1 (5 bases). The CDR3 has 15 amino acids. The germline V gene encodes CDR1 LNHDA and CDR2 SQIVND (reference sequence). Trimming left V 6 bases short and J 4 bases short, with 16 bases between. Written as DNA, the CDR3 is TGTGCCAGTAGGATCGACCTATCAGGGAATCAGCCCCAGCATTTT. Its translation is CASRIDLSGNQPQHF.

The chain joins TRBV6-6 to TRBJ2-1; 11 bases align to TRBD2. Looked up from germline, CDR1 is MNHNY and CDR2 is SVGAGI (reference sequence). The CDR3 consists of 23 residues. Trimming cost V 6 bases and J 2 bases; bases outside gene matches: 27. The CDR3 DNA sequence: TGTGCCAGCAGCTACGCCAATGGTCTATCCGGGACTAGCGGCCGTTTAACCTACAATGAGCAGTTCTTC. This encodes CASSYANGLSGTSGRLTYNEQFF.

The chain recombines TRBV12-3 or TRBV12-4 with TRBJ2-4; D perhaps matches TRBD2 (5 bases). V lost 2 bases, J lost 11 bases, and 13 bases lay in between. The CDR3 loop spans 13 amino acids. CDR3 DNA sequence: TGTGCCAGCAGTTTATTGCAAAGCGGAGTTCAGTACTTC. Its translation is CASSLLQSGVQYF.

This clone was seen a few times. This chain joins TRBV10-1 and TRBJ2-1; D possibly corresponds to TRBD2 (5 bases). The CDR3 consists of 15 residues. CDR1 is WNHNN, CDR2 SYGVQD, per germline (reference sequence). V lost 6 bases, J lost 9 bases, and 21 bases lay in between. The CDR3 spells CASRASTIPAGEQFF. The CDR3, as DNA: TGCGCCAGCAGGGCATCGACTATACCGGCCGGTGAGCAGTTCTTC.

The CDR3 loop is CASTERTSGTDTQYF. The DNA for the CDR3 is TGTGCCAGCACAGAGCGGACTAGCGGCACAGATACGCAGTATTTT. The chain recombines TRBV5-4 with TRBJ2-3; 9 nucleotides line up with TRBD2. The CDR3 covers 15 residues. The trim removed 6 bases at V and 1 base at J, leaving 6 bases unmatched. Germline-derived CDR1 and CDR2 are SGHNT and YYREEE (reference sequence).

V and J are TRBV7-9 and TRBJ1-1; D possibly corresponds to TRBD1 (5 bases). Germline lookup yields CDR1 SEHNR and CDR2 FQNEAQ (reference sequence). Trimming stripped 6 bases from V and 8 bases from J, with 13 bases between. The CDR3 extends over 12 amino acids. CDR3 sequence: CASSADRAEAFF. The DNA for the CDR3 is TGTGCCAGCAGTGCCGACAGAGCCGAAGCTTTCTTT.

With regard to this clone: An end of the junction does not agree with germline; a read error may underlie this. The chain has TRBV19 and TRBJ1-1; TRBD1 matches 7 bases. CDR1 and CDR2 from the germline V gene are LNHDA and SQIVND (reference sequence). CDR3 length equals 14 residues. The DNA for the CDR3 is TGTGCAAGTAGTATAGGGGCAGGGGGCACTGAAGCTTTCTTT. Amino acids: CASSIGAGGTEAFF.

The chain couples TRBV29-1 to TRBJ2-5, with D possibly matching TRBD2 (6 bases). CDR1 is SQVTM, CDR2 ANQGSEA, per germline. The CDR3 length is 12 residues. Trimming took off 6 bases at V and 5 bases at J, with 13 bases between the two ends. CDR3 in DNA: TGCAGCGTGGGAGGCGCCACGGAGACCCAGTACTTC. As protein: CSVGGATETQYF.

This sequence joins TRBV19 and TRBJ1-1, with 12 positions matching TRBD1. V lost 6 bases to trimming and J lost 9 bases; unmatched junction nucleotides: 8. CDR1 is LNHDA and CDR2 is SQIVND in the germline V gene (reference sequence). This CDR3 comprises 14 residues. CDR3 nucleotide sequence: TGTGCCAGTAGCCCCGGGACAGGGGGCCTAAAAGCTTTCTTT. Protein sequence: CASSPGTGGLKAFF.

The chain is built from TRBV6-5 and TRBJ2-1; a possible D gene is TRBD1 (6 bases). The CDR3 is 15 residues long. V gave up 7 bases and J gave up 6 bases, with 19 bases separating them. Germline values: CDR1 MNHEY, CDR2 SVGAGI. CDR3 residues: CASIGARGSGNEQFF. In nucleotides, the CDR3 is TGTGCCAGCATCGGGGCCAGGGGAAGTGGCAATGAGCAGTTCTTC.

CDR3 loop: CASSHRRTGGDHGYTF. In nucleotides, the CDR3 is TGTGCCAGCAGCCACCGTAGGACAGGGGGCGATCATGGCTACACCTTC. This chain links TRBV3-1 (or the pseudogene TRBV3-2) with TRBJ1-2; 11 bases are a match to TRBD1. Per the germline V gene, CDR1 is LGHDT and CDR2 is YNNKEL (reference sequence). V dropped 3 bases and J dropped 6; count of bases not matched to a gene: 9. This CDR3 comprises 16 residues.

The V and J genes are TRBV12-3 or TRBV12-4 and TRBJ2-7; D gene uncertain. Trimming removed 3 bases from V and 4 bases from J, with 10 bases in between. The CDR3 contains 13 residues. The CDR3 DNA reads as TGTGCCAGCAGTTTTCGCTTGCGATACGAGCAGTACTTC. This translates into CASSFRLRYEQYF.